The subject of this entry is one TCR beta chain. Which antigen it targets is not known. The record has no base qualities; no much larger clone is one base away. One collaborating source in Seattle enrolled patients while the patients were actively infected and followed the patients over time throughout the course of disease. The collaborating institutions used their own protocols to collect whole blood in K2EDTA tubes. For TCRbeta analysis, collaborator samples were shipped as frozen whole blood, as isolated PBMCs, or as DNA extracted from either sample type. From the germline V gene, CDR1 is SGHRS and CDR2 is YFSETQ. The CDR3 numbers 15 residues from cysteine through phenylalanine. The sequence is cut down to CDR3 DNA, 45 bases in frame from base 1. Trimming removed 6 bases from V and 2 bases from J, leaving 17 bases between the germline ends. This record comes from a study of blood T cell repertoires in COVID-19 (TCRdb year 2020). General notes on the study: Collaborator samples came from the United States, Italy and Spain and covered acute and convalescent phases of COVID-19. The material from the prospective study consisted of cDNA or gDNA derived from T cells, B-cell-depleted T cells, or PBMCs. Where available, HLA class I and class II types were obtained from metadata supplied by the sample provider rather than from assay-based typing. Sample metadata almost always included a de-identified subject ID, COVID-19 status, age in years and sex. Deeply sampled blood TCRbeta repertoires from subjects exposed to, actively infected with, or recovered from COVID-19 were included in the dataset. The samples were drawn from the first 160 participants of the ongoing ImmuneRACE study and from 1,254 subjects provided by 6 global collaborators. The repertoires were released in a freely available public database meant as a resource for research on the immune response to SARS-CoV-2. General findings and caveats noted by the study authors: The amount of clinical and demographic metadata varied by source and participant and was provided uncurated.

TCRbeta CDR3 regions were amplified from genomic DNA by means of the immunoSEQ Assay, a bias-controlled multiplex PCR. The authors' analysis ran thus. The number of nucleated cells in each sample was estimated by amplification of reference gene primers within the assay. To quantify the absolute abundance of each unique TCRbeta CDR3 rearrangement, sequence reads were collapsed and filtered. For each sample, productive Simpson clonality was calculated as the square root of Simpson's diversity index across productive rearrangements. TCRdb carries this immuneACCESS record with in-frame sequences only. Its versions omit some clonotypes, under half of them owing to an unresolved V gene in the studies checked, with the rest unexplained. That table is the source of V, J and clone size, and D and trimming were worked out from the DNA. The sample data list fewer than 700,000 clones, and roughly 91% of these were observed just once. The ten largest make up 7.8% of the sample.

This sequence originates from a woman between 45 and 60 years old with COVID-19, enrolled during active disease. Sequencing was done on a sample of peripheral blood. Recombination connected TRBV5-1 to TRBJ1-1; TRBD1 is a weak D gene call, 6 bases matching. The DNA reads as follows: TGCGCCAGCACCCCCGGTGGGGGCCATAACACTGAAGCTTTCTTT. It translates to CASTPGGGHNTEAFF. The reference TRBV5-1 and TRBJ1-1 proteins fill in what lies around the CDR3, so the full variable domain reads KAGVTQTPRYLIKTRGQQVTLSCSPISGHRSVSWYQQTPGQGLQFLFEYFSETQRNKGNFPGRFSGRQFSNSRSEMNVSTLELGDSALYLCASTPGGGHNTEAFFGQGTRLTVV.